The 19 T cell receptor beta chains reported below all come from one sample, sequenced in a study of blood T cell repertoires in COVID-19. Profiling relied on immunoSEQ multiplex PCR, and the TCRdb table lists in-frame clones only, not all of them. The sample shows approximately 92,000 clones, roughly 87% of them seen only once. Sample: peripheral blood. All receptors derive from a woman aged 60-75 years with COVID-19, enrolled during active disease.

The CDR3 sequence is CASSADRGNEKLFF. The CDR3 nucleotides read TGTGCCAGTAGTGCGGACAGGGGTAATGAAAAACTGTTTTTT. This chain uses TRBV19 with TRBJ1-4, with TRBD1 matching over 9 bases. The V gene's germline CDR1 is LNHDA and CDR2 SQIVND (reference sequence). V dropped 5 bases and J dropped 4; count of bases not matched to a gene: 2. The CDR3 has 14 residues.

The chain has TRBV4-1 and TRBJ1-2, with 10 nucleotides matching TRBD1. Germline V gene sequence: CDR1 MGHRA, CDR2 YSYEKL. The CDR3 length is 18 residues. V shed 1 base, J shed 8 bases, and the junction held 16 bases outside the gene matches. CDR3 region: CASSQGPYGQGGAVGYTF. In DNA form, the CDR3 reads TGCGCCAGCAGCCAAGGTCCATACGGACAGGGGGGTGCTGTGGGCTACACCTTC.

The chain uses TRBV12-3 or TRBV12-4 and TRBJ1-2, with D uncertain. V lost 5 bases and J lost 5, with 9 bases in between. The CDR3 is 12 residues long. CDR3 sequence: CASSPISYGYTF. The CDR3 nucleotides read TGTGCCAGCAGTCCGATCAGTTATGGCTACACCTTC.

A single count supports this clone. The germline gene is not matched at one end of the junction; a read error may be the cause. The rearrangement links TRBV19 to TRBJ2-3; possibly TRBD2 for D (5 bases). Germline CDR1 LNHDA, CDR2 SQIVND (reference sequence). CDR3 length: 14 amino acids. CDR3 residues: CASTDAGRTDTQYF. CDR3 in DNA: TGTGCGAGTACGGATGCGGGCCGCACAGATACGCAGTATTTT. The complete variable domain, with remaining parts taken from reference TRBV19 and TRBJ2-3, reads DGGITQSPKYLFRKEGQNVTLSCEQNLNHDAMYWYRQDPGQGLRLIYYSQIVNDFQKGDIAEGYSVSREKKESFPLTVTSAQKNPTAFYLCASTDAGRTDTQYFGPGTRLTVL.

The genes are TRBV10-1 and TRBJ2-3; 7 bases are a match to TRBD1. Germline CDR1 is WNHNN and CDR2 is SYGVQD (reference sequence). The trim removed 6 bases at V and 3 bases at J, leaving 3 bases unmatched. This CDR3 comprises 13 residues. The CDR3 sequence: CASRQTGTDTQYF. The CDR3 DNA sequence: TGCGCCAGCAGACAGACAGGGACAGATACGCAGTATTTT.

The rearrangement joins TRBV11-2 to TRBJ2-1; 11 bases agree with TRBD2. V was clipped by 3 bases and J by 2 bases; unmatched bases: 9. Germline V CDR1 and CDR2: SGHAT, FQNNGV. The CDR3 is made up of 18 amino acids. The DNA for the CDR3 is TGTGCCAGCAGCTTTGGGGCTAGCGGGGGGATCCCCTACAATGAGCAGTTCTTC. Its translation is CASSFGASGGIPYNEQFF.

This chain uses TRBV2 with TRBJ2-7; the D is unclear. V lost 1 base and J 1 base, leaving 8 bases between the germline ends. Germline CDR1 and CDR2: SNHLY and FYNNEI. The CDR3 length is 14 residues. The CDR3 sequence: CASSEGSLSYEQYF. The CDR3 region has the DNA TGTGCCAGCAGTGAAGGGAGTCTTTCCTACGAGCAGTACTTC.

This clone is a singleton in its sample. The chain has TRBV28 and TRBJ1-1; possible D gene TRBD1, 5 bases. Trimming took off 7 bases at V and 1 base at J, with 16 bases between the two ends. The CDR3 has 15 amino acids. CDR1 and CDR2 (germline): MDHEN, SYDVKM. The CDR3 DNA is TGTGCCAGCACCGAGGAGGGTACAGGGAACACTGAAGCTTTCTTT. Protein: CASTEEGTGNTEAFF.

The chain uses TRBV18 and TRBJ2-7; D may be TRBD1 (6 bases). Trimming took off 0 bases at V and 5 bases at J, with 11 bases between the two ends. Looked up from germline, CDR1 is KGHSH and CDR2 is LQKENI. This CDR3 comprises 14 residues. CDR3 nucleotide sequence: TGTGCCAGCTCACCACCCTACAGGGCTGACGAGCAGTACTTC. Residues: CASSPPYRADEQYF.

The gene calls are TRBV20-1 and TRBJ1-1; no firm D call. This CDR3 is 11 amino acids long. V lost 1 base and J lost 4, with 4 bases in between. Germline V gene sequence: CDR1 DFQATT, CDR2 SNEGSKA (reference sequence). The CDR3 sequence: CSARAGTEAFF. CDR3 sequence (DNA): TGCAGTGCTAGAGCCGGCACTGAAGCTTTCTTT.

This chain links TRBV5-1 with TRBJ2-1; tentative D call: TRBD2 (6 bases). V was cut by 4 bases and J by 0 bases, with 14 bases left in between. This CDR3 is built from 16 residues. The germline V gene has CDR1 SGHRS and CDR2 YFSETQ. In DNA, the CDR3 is TGCGCCAGCAGCGCGGGATTACAGTACTCCTACAATGAGCAGTTCTTC. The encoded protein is CASSAGLQYSYNEQFF.

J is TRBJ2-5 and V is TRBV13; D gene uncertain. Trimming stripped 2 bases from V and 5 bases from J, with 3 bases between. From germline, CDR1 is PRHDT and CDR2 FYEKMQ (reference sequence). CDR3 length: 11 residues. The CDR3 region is CASSLSETQYF. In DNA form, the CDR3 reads TGTGCCAGCAGCTTATCTGAGACCCAGTACTTC.

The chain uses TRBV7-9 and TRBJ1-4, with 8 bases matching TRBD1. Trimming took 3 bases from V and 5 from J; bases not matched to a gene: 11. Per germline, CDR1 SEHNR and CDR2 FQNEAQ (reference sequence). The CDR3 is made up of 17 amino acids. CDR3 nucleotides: TGTGCCAGCAGCTTCGGACAGGGAGGGGTTGTGAATGAAAAACTGTTTTTT. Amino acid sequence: CASSFGQGGVVNEKLFF.

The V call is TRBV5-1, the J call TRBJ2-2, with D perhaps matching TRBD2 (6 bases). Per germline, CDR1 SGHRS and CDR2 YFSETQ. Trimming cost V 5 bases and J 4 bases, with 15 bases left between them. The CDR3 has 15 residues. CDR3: CASRPLSGSTGELFF. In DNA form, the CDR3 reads TGCGCCAGCAGACCTCTTTCCGGGAGCACCGGGGAGCTGTTTTTT.

In nucleotides, the CDR3 is TGTGCCAGTACTGGGACAGCCCGAGGGTATAATGAAAAACTGTTTTTT. Its translation: CASTGTARGYNEKLFF. The J gene is TRBJ1-4, the V gene TRBV19; 7 positions agree with TRBD1. The CDR3 contains 16 residues. Germline values: CDR1 LNHDA, CDR2 SQIVND (reference sequence). V lost 7 bases, J lost 4 bases, and 12 bases stayed unmatched.

In nucleotides, the CDR3 is TGTGCCACCAGTGAGGGTGACAGGGCCGGTGGCTACACCTTC. It specifies CATSEGDRAGGYTF. V is TRBV24-1 and J is TRBJ1-2; the match to TRBD1 covers 7 bases. Losses at the gene ends were 4 bases for V and 7 bases for J; bases not matched to a gene: 8. The CDR3 has 14 amino acids. CDR1 and CDR2 from the germline V gene are KGHDR and SFDVKD.

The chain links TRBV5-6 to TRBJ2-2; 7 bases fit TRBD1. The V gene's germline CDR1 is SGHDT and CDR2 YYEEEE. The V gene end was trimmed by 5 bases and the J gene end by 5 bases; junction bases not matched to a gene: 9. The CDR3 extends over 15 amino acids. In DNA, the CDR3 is TGTGCCAGCAGAAGCTACAGGGGCCGGACCGGGGAGCTGTTTTTT. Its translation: CASRSYRGRTGELFF.

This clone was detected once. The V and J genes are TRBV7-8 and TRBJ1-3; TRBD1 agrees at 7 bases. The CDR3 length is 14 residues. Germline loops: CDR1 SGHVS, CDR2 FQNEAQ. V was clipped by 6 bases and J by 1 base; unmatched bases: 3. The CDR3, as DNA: TGTGCCAGCAGGCGGGACAGTTCTGGAAACACCATATATTTT. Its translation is CASRRDSSGNTIYF.

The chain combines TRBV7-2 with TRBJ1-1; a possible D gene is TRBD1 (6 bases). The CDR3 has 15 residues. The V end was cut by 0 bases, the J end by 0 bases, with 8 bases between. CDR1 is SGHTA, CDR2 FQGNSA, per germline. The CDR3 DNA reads TGTGCCAGCAGCTTAGCGGGGGCCATGAACACTGAAGCTTTCTTT. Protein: CASSLAGAMNTEAFF.